This T cell receptor (beta chain) was obtained from a study of blood T cell repertoires in COVID-19. Turning to the study itself: COVID-19 samples from acute and convalescent phases originated in the United States, Italy and Spain. T cells, B-cell-depleted T cells, or PBMCs supplied cDNA or gDNA.

In the original analysis: Amplification of reference gene primers was used by the study to estimate nucleated cell counts. Assay: immunoSEQ multiplex PCR; the TCRdb copy retains only in-frame clones and omits some. The V and J calls and clone size were taken over from that table, and D and trimming were inferred from the DNA. The table records about 160,000 clones, more than 60% of them present only once. The TCR was taken from a man between 65 and 80 years old with acute or convalescent COVID-19. Sequenced sample: peripheral blood.

In DNA, the CDR3 is TGTGCCAGCAGCCCCCGGACAGCCTCGAGCTCCTATAATTCACCCCTCCACTTT. Residues: CASSPRTASSSYNSPLHF. This chain uses TRBV7-2 with TRBJ1-6, with a possible D match to TRBD1 (6 bases). V shed 5 bases and J shed 0 bases, with 17 bases lying between them. Germline loops: CDR1 SGHTA, CDR2 FQGNSA. The CDR3 runs to 18 residues.